The rows below give T cell receptor beta chains drawn from one sample of a study of blood T cell repertoires in COVID-19. Repertoires were generated with immunoSEQ multiplex PCR, while TCRdb's copy carries only in-frame clones and drops some. The profile shows about 300,000 clones, nearly 90% of them singletons. Sequencing was carried out using peripheral blood. The receptors were sampled from a woman aged 25 to 39 with COVID-19, enrolled during active disease. CDR3s include the opening cysteine and the closing phenylalanine or tryptophan. The D gene is left open where the match is weak. The size field is filled for only some rows; it gives once, few, many or a size class.

V gene: TRBV30; clone size: -; D gene: -; CDR3 length: 14; J gene: TRBJ2-2; CDR3 protein: CACPAGLLDGELFF; CDR3 DNA: TGTGCCTGTCCTGCGGGACTCCTCGACGGGGAGCTGTTTTTT
V gene: TRBV2; clone size: -; D gene: -; CDR3 length: 15; J gene: TRBJ1-1; CDR3 protein: CASSLLGGKNTEAFF; CDR3 DNA: TGTGCCAGCAGCCTCCTAGGCGGTAAGAACACTGAAGCTTTCTTT
V gene: TRBV9; clone size: -; D gene: -; CDR3 length: 12; J gene: TRBJ2-2; CDR3 protein: CASSSSGGELFF; CDR3 DNA: TGTGCCAGCAGCTCCAGCGGCGGGGAGCTGTTTTTT
V gene: TRBV11-2; clone size: many; D gene: -; CDR3 length: 15; J gene: TRBJ2-3; CDR3 protein: CASSLEAGLTDTQYF; CDR3 DNA: TGTGCCAGCAGCTTAGAGGCGGGGCTCACAGATACGCAGTATTTT
V gene: TRBV3-1/TRBV3-2; clone size: -; D gene: TRBD1; CDR3 length: 14; J gene: TRBJ1-1; CDR3 protein: CASSRTGVGTEAFF; CDR3 DNA: TGTGCCAGCAGCCGAACAGGGGTGGGCACTGAAGCTTTCTTT
V gene: TRBV19; clone size: few; D gene: -; CDR3 length: 15; J gene: TRBJ1-2; CDR3 protein: CASSIDFGVRDGYTF; CDR3 DNA: TGTGCCAGTAGTATAGATTTCGGTGTTCGTGATGGCTACACCTTC
V gene: TRBV27; clone size: -; D gene: TRBD2; CDR3 length: 18; J gene: TRBJ2-2; CDR3 protein: CASSLGLAGGRGTGELFF; CDR3 DNA: TGTGCCAGCAGTTTAGGACTAGCGGGGGGGCGCGGCACCGGGGAGCTGTTTTTT
V gene: TRBV23-1; clone size: once; D gene: TRBD2; CDR3 length: 20; J gene: TRBJ2-1; CDR3 protein: CASSPFKDSGGPGPYNEQFF; CDR3 DNA: TGCGCCAGCAGTCCTTTCAAAGATAGCGGGGGCCCAGGCCCCTACAATGAGCAGTTCTTC
V gene: TRBV19; clone size: -; D gene: -; CDR3 length: 13; J gene: TRBJ1-3; CDR3 protein: CASEPTSGNTIYF; CDR3 DNA: TGTGCCAGTGAGCCGACTTCTGGAAACACCATATATTTT
V gene: TRBV3-1/TRBV3-2; clone size: -; D gene: -; CDR3 length: 14; J gene: TRBJ1-1; CDR3 protein: CASSARRANTEAFF; CDR3 DNA: TGTGCCAGCAGCGCTCGCAGGGCGAACACTGAAGCTTTCTTT
V gene: TRBV13; clone size: -; D gene: -; CDR3 length: 12; J gene: TRBJ2-7; CDR3 protein: CASSSGLGKSYF; CDR3 DNA: TGTGCCAGCAGCTCGGGACTGGGGAAATCGTACTTC
V gene: TRBV4-2; clone size: -; D gene: -; CDR3 length: 13; J gene: TRBJ2-5; CDR3 protein: CASSLTNQETQYF; CDR3 DNA: TGTGCCAGCAGCCTGACTAACCAAGAGACCCAGTACTTC
V gene: TRBV7-2; clone size: -; D gene: TRBD2; CDR3 length: 15; J gene: TRBJ2-3; CDR3 protein: CASSFSGGSTDTQYF; CDR3 DNA: TGTGCCAGCAGCTTTAGCGGGGGGAGCACAGATACGCAGTATTTT
V gene: TRBV18; clone size: -; D gene: -; CDR3 length: 12; J gene: TRBJ2-2; CDR3 protein: CASSTSTGELFF; CDR3 DNA: TGTGCCAGCTCAACCAGCACCGGGGAGCTGTTTTTT
V gene: TRBV6-2/TRBV6-3; clone size: -; D gene: -; CDR3 length: 14; J gene: TRBJ2-2; CDR3 protein: CASSYGQFTGELFF; CDR3 DNA: TGTGCCAGCAGTTACGGGCAGTTCACCGGGGAGCTGTTTTTT
V gene: TRBV4-1; clone size: -; D gene: -; CDR3 length: 15; J gene: TRBJ1-3; CDR3 protein: CASSNRAGARNTIYF; CDR3 DNA: TGCGCCAGCAGCAATAGGGCAGGGGCTCGAAACACCATATATTTT
V gene: TRBV10-3; clone size: -; D gene: TRBD1; CDR3 length: 14; J gene: TRBJ1-2; CDR3 protein: CAISTGVEDYGYTF; CDR3 DNA: TGTGCCATCAGTACAGGGGTCGAGGACTATGGCTACACCTTC
V gene: TRBV7-9; clone size: -; D gene: -; CDR3 length: 12; J gene: TRBJ1-2; CDR3 protein: CASSLRGYGYTF; CDR3 DNA: TGTGCCAGCAGCTTAAGAGGGTATGGCTACACCTTC
V gene: TRBV19; clone size: -; D gene: TRBD1; CDR3 length: 13; J gene: TRBJ1-1; CDR3 protein: CASSITGADEAFF; CDR3 DNA: TGTGCCAGTAGTATAACAGGGGCGGATGAAGCTTTCTTT
V gene: TRBV3-1/TRBV3-2; clone size: -; D gene: TRBD1; CDR3 length: 15; J gene: TRBJ2-7; CDR3 protein: CASSQRRDSVYEQYF; CDR3 DNA: TGTGCCAGCAGCCAGCGCCGGGACAGCGTCTACGAGCAGTACTTC
V gene: TRBV6-5; clone size: -; D gene: TRBD1; CDR3 length: 15; J gene: TRBJ1-4; CDR3 protein: CASRRTGGYKVKLFF; CDR3 DNA: TGTGCCAGCAGGAGGACAGGGGGATACAAAGTAAAACTGTTTTTT
V gene: TRBV5-1; clone size: -; D gene: -; CDR3 length: 13; J gene: TRBJ1-1; CDR3 protein: CASSISGTTEAFF; CDR3 DNA: TGCGCCAGCAGCATCTCCGGGACAACTGAAGCTTTCTTT
V gene: TRBV6-5; clone size: once; D gene: TRBD1; CDR3 length: 15; J gene: TRBJ1-2; CDR3 protein: CASSPGTGNNYGYTF; CDR3 DNA: TGTGCCAGCAGCCCCGGGACAGGGAACAACTATGGCTACACCTTC
V gene: TRBV5-4; clone size: -; D gene: -; CDR3 length: 14; J gene: TRBJ2-2; CDR3 protein: CASSQDRNTGELFF; CDR3 DNA: TGTGCCAGCAGCCAGGACAGAAACACCGGGGAGCTGTTTTTT
V gene: TRBV5-5; clone size: -; D gene: TRBD2; CDR3 length: 15; J gene: TRBJ2-5; CDR3 protein: CASSFGTSGQETQYF; CDR3 DNA: TGTGCCAGCAGCTTTGGAACTAGCGGGCAAGAGACCCAGTACTTC
V gene: TRBV5-5; clone size: -; D gene: -; CDR3 length: 14; J gene: TRBJ2-7; CDR3 protein: CASSLGPITYEQYF; CDR3 DNA: TGTGCCAGCAGCTTGGGTCCGATTACATACGAGCAGTACTTC
V gene: TRBV30; clone size: -; D gene: TRBD1; CDR3 length: 13; J gene: TRBJ1-6; CDR3 protein: CAYNRGPNSPLHF; CDR3 DNA: TGTGCCTACAACAGGGGTCCTAATTCACCCCTCCACTTT
V gene: TRBV11-3; clone size: -; D gene: -; CDR3 length: 16; J gene: TRBJ2-3; CDR3 protein: CASSLAAGAVADTQYF; CDR3 DNA: TGTGCCAGCAGCTTAGCGGCAGGGGCGGTCGCAGATACGCAGTATTTT
V gene: TRBV7-3; clone size: once; D gene: -; CDR3 length: 13; J gene: TRBJ1-1; CDR3 protein: CASSQNVNTEAFF; CDR3 DNA: TGTGCCAGCAGCCAGAACGTGAACACTGAAGCTTTCTTT
V gene: TRBV19; clone size: -; D gene: -; CDR3 length: 15; J gene: TRBJ2-1; CDR3 protein: CASSSRALTYNEQFF; CDR3 DNA: TGTGCCAGTAGTTCCCGCGCTCTCACCTACAATGAGCAGTTCTTC
V gene: TRBV3-1/TRBV3-2; clone size: -; D gene: -; CDR3 length: 16; J gene: TRBJ2-7; CDR3 protein: CASSQELRTASYEQYF; CDR3 DNA: TGTGCCAGCAGCCAAGAGCTTCGGACAGCATCCTACGAGCAGTACTTC
V gene: TRBV7-9; clone size: -; D gene: TRBD1; CDR3 length: 16; J gene: TRBJ2-2; CDR3 protein: CASSSIQGADTGELFF; CDR3 DNA: TGTGCCAGCAGCTCGATACAGGGGGCGGACACCGGGGAGCTGTTTTTT
V gene: TRBV6-5; clone size: -; D gene: -; CDR3 length: 14; J gene: TRBJ1-4; CDR3 protein: CASSLGGIGEKLFF; CDR3 DNA: TGTGCCAGCAGCCTCGGGGGGATCGGTGAAAAACTGTTTTTT
V gene: TRBV9; clone size: -; D gene: -; CDR3 length: 13; J gene: TRBJ1-1; CDR3 protein: CASSVEGDTEAFF; CDR3 DNA: TGTGCCAGCAGCGTAGAGGGAGACACTGAAGCTTTCTTT
V gene: TRBV7-9; clone size: -; D gene: -; CDR3 length: 14; J gene: TRBJ2-1; CDR3 protein: CASSLDPGYNEQFF; CDR3 DNA: TGTGCCAGCAGCTTAGATCCAGGGTACAATGAGCAGTTCTTC
V gene: TRBV15; clone size: -; D gene: -; CDR3 length: 15; J gene: TRBJ1-5; CDR3 protein: CATSPGTADYQPQHF; CDR3 DNA: TGTGCCACCAGCCCCGGCACAGCGGACTATCAGCCCCAGCATTTT
V gene: TRBV2; clone size: -; D gene: -; CDR3 length: 13; J gene: TRBJ2-2; CDR3 protein: CASSETAPGELFF; CDR3 DNA: TGTGCCAGCAGTGAAACTGCCCCCGGGGAGCTGTTTTTT